One sample yielded the 10 T cell receptor beta chains listed below, sequenced in a study of human T cells and chemical hapten exposure. MiXCR was run by TCRdb on the RACE reads, yielding one entry per CDR3 protein. Of around 260,000 distinct CDR3 sequences in the sample, about 9% are singletons; the top ten hold 2% to 2.5%. Time point: pre-sensitization, week 0. Treatment described: therapeutic diphenylcyclopropenone sensitization with weekly scalp DPC. Here the sequenced sample was whole blood, taken in connection with sensitization to the hapten diphenylcyclopropenone (DPC). These receptors were taken from a woman aged 40 to 49 with alopecia areata. Some clones in this sample may be carry-over from other donors' samples.

The table lists this clonotype with many counts. V usage is TRBV27 and J usage is TRBJ2-6, with TRBD1 identical over 8 bases. Unmatched junction bases numbered 7, after V lost 7 bases and J lost 2 bases. The germline CDR1 and CDR2 sequences are MNHEY and SMNVEV (reference sequence). CDR3 size: 16 residues. In DNA, the CDR3 is TGTGCCAGCACCGGACAGGGACAAACTGGGGCCAACGTCCTGACTTTC. Protein: CASTGQGQTGANVLTF. Full variable domain (remainder filled in from reference TRBV27 and TRBJ2-6): EAQVTQNPRYLITVTGKKLTVTCSQNMNHEYMSWYRQDPGLGLRQIYYSMNVEVTDKGDVPEGYKVSRKEKRNFPLILESPSPNQTSLYFCASTGQGQTGANVLTFGAGSRLTVL.

Only a few counts were recorded for this clonotype. The chain joins TRBV5-1 to TRBJ2-1; D unclear. The CDR3 is 13 residues long. The germline V gene encodes CDR1 SGHRS and CDR2 YFSETQ. Trimming removed 4 bases at V and 3 bases at J, with 8 bases between. CDR3 in DNA: TGCGCCAGCAGCCCCACGCGCTACAATGAGCAGTTCTTC. It is translated as CASSPTRYNEQFF.

The rearrangement links TRBV6-5 to TRBJ1-5; no definite D call. Germline CDR1 reads MNHEY; CDR2 reads SVGAGI. This CDR3 region has 14 residues. Trimming shortened V by 6 bases and J by 5 bases, and 14 bases separated the two germline ends. Here the CDR3 reads CASSDRAGYQPQHF. The DNA for the CDR3 is TGTGCCAGCAGCGACCGGGCCGGCTATCAGCCCCAGCATTTT.

The J gene is TRBJ2-2, the V gene TRBV10-3; D may be TRBD1 (6 bases). The V end was cut by 9 bases, the J end by 2 bases, with 13 bases between. CDR1 is ENHRY and CDR2 is SYGVKD in the germline V gene. This CDR3 region has 14 residues. CDR3 sequence (DNA): TGTGCCATGGGACAAACGATTAACACCGGGGAGCTGTTTTTT. Residues: CAMGQTINTGELFF.

The sample holds a few counts of this clonotype. The rearrangement joins TRBV18 to TRBJ2-3; D remains unclear. The germline V gene encodes CDR1 KGHSH and CDR2 LQKENI. The CDR3 consists of 14 residues. With 1 base removed from V and 0 bases from J, the gap between germline ends came to 5 bases. This CDR3 reads CASSPLGSTDTQYF. The CDR3 nucleotides are TGTGCCAGCTCACCACTGGGAAGCACAGATACGCAGTATTTT. Complete variable domain (other parts from reference TRBV18 and TRBJ2-3): NAGVMQNPRHLVRRRGQEARLRCSPMKGHSHVYWYRQLPEEGLKFMVYLQKENIIDESGMPKERFSAEFPKEGPSILRIQQVVRGDSAAYFCASSPLGSTDTQYFGPGTRLTVL.

The CDR3 DNA reads TGTGCCAGCAGCGCCCGGTTGGGGGCTGTCGGGGAGCTGTTTTTT. Translated, it gives CASSARLGAVGELFF. The chain links TRBV9 to TRBJ2-2; D might be TRBD1 (6 bases). The CDR3 is 15 residues long. Germline loops: CDR1 SGDLS, CDR2 YYNGEE. V shed 3 bases and J shed 7 bases, with 16 bases lying between them.

The chain has TRBV11-2 and TRBJ2-1; 12 nucleotides agree with TRBD2. The V segment lost 5 bases and the J segment 2 bases; nucleotides outside the gene matches: 7. CDR1 and CDR2 (germline): SGHAT, FQNNGV. The CDR3 extends over 17 amino acids. The chain's CDR3 is CASSPRLAGEAYNEQFF. Written as DNA, the CDR3 is TGTGCCAGCAGCCCGAGACTAGCGGGAGAAGCCTACAATGAGCAGTTCTTC.

The J gene is TRBJ2-3, the V gene TRBV4-3; 9 bases are a match to TRBD1. Per germline, CDR1 LGHNA and CDR2 YSLEER. CDR3 length equals 16 residues. The V segment lost 3 bases and the J segment 1 base; nucleotides outside the gene matches: 5. Here the CDR3 reads CASSQTGGWGTDTQYF. The CDR3 DNA follows: TGCGCCAGCAGCCAGACAGGGGGTTGGGGCACAGATACGCAGTATTTT.

The table lists this clonotype with many counts. The genes are TRBV27 and TRBJ2-1, with D hard to call. The ends were cut back, 7 bases at V and 0 bases at J, with 7 bases in the middle. The V gene's germline CDR1 is MNHEY and CDR2 SMNVEV (reference sequence). This CDR3 is built from 13 residues. Here the CDR3 reads CASISYSYNEQFF. For the CDR3, the DNA is TGTGCCAGCATCTCGTACTCCTACAATGAGCAGTTCTTC.

This clonotype has only a few counts. This chain links TRBV20-1 with TRBJ2-7; TRBD2 agrees at 7 bases. V gave up 7 bases and J gave up 2 bases; unmatched junction bases: 5. Germline values: CDR1 DFQATT, CDR2 SNEGSKA (reference sequence). This CDR3 is 12 amino acids long. In nucleotides, the CDR3 is TGCAGTGGGGGTCTAGCGGCCTACGAGCAGTACTTC. Residues: CSGGLAAYEQYF.